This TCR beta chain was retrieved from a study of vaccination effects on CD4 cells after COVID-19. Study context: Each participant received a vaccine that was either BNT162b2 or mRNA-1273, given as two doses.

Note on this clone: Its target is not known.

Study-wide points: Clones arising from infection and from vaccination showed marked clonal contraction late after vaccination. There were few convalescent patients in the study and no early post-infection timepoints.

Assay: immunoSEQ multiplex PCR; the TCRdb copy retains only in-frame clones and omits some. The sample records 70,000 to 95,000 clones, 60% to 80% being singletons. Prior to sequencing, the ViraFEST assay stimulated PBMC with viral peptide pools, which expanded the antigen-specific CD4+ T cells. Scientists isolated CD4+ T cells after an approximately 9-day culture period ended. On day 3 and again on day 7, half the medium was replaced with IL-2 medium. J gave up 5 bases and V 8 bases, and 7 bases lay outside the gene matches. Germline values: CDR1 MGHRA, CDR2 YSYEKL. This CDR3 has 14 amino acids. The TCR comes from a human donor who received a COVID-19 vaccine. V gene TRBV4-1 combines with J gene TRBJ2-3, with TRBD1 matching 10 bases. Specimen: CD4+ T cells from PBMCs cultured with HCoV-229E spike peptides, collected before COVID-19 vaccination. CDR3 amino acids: CASGQGVPQDTQYF. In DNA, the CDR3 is TGCGCCAGCGGACAGGGGGTTCCCCAAGATACGCAGTATTTT.